This is a list of T cell receptor beta chains from one sample in a study of OX40 agonist ivuxolimab in advanced cancers. Produced via immunoSEQ multiplex PCR; TCRdb's table is partial and in-frame only. The sample holds roughly 64,000 clones, roughly 81% seen once. This sample comprised CD4+ or CD8+ T cells sorted from blood, obtained in a trial of the OX40 agonist ivuxolimab. The receptors were gathered from an adult with an advanced solid tumor such as melanoma, head and neck, liver or kidney cancer. Each CDR3 is given without its conserved first and last residue. Size values are once, few and many counts, or a class for expanded clones, and some rows have none.

size	V	J	CDR3
.	TRBV7-9	TRBJ1-6	ASSLGPQGYNSPLH
.	TRBV5-6	TRBJ2-6	ASSYLKDRSGANVLT
.	TRBV5-1	TRBJ1-4	ASSLGGTGDEREKLF
.	TRBV5-1	TRBJ2-2	ASSLGPGGELF
.	TRBV2	TRBJ1-6	ASKQRNSPLH
.	TRBV12-5	TRBJ2-7	ASGLGDGSYEQY
.	TRBV2	TRBJ1-2	ASAGQGGGYT
many	TRBV7-8	TRBJ2-7	ASSPGPTYEQY
.	TRBV30	TRBJ2-5	AWDVSGGQETQY
.	TRBV5-6	TRBJ1-2	ASSGPGPHGYT
.	TRBV2	TRBJ2-1	ASSETSGGYNEQF
.	TRBV7-9	TRBJ2-2	ADSRGPNTGELF